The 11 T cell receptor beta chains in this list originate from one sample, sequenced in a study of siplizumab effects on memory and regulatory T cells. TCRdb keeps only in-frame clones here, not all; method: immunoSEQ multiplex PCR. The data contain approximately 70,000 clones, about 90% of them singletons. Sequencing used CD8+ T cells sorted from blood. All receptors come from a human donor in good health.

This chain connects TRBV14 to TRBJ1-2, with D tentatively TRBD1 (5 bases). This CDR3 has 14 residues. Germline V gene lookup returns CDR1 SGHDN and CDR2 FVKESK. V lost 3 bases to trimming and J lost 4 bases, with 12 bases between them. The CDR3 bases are TGTGCCAGCAGCCAGATGGGGGGGTTCTATGGCTACACCTTC. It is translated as CASSQMGGFYGYTF.

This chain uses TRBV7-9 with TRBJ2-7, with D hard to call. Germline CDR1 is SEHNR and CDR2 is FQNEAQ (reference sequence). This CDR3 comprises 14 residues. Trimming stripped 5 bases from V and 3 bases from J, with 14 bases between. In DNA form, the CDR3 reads TGTGCCAGCAGCCCTCCAAGACAAGGCTACGAGCAGTACTTC. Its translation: CASSPPRQGYEQYF. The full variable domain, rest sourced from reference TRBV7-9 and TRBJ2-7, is DTGVSQNPRHKITKRGQNVTFRCDPISEHNRLYWYRQTLGQGPEFLTYFQNEAQLEKSRLLSDRFSAERPKGSFSTLEIQRTEQGDSAMYLCASSPPRQGYEQYFGPGTRLTVT.

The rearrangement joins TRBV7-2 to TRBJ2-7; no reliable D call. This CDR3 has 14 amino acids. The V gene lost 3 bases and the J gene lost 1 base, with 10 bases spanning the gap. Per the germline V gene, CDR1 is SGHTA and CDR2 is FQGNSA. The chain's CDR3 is CASSFLSDSYEQYF. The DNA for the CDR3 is TGTGCCAGCAGCTTTCTTTCTGATTCCTACGAGCAGTACTTC.

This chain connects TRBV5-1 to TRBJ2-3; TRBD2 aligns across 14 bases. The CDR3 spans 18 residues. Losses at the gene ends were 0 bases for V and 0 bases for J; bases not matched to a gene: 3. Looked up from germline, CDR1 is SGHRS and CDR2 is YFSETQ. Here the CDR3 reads CASSLGLAGGRSTDTQYF. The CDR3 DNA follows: TGCGCCAGCAGCTTGGGACTAGCGGGAGGGCGGAGCACAGATACGCAGTATTTT.

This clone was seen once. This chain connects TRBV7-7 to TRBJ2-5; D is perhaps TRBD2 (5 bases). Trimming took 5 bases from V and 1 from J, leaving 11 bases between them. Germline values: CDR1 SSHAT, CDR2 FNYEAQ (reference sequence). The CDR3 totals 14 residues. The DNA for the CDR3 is TGTGCCAGCAGCGTTTCCCGGGGCCAAGAGACCCAGTACTTC. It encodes CASSVSRGQETQYF.

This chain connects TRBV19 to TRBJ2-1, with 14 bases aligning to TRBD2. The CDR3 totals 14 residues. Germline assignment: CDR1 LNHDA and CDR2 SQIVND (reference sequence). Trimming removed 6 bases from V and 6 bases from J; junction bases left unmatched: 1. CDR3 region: CASRTSGRANEQFF. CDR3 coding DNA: TGTGCCAGTAGGACTAGCGGGAGGGCCAATGAGCAGTTCTTC. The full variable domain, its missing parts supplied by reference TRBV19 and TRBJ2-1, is DGGITQSPKYLFRKEGQNVTLSCEQNLNHDAMYWYRQDPGQGLRLIYYSQIVNDFQKGDIAEGYSVSREKKESFPLTVTSAQKNPTAFYLCASRTSGRANEQFFGPGTRLTVL.

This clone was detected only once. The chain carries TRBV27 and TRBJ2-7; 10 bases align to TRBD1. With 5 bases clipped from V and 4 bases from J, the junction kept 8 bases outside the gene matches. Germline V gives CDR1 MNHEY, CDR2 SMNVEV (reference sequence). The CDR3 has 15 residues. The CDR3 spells CASSRQGALPYEQYF. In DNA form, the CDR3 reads TGTGCCAGCAGTCGACAGGGGGCCTTACCTTACGAGCAGTACTTC.

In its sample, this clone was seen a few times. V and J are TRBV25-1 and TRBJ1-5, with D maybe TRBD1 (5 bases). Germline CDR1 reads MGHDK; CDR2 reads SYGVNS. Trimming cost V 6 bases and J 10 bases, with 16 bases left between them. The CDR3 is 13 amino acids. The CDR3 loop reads CASSRDSVGPQHF. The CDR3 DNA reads TGTGCCAGCAGCAGAGACAGTGTTGGTCCCCAGCATTTT. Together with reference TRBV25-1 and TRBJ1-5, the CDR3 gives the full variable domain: EADIYQTPRYLVIGTGKKITLECSQTMGHDKMYWYQQDPGMELHLIHYSYGVNSTEKGDLSSESTVSRIRTEHFPLTLESARPSHTSQYLCASSRDSVGPQHFGDGTRLSIL.

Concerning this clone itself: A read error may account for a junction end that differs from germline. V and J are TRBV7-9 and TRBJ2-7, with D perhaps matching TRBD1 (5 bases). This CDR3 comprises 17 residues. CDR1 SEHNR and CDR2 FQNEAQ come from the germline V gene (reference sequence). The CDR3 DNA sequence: TGTGCCAGCAGCTTAGGTCCTGGATGGGGCATAAAGGATAACCTTTCCTTC. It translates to CASSLGPGWGIKDNLSF.

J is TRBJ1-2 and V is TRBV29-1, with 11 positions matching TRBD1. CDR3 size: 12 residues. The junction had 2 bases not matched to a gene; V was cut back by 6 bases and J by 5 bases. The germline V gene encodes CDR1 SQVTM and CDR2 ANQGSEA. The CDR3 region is CSVGQGGYGYTF. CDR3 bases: TGCAGCGTGGGACAGGGGGGTTATGGCTACACCTTC.

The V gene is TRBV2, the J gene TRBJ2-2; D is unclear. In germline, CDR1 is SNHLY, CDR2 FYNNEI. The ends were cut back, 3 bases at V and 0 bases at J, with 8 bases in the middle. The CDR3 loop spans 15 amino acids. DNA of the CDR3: TGTGCCAGCAGTGATTCAGGACCGAACACCGGGGAGCTGTTTTTT. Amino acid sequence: CASSDSGPNTGELFF.